The clone carrying this TCR beta chain was picked up one time. TCRdb's copy holds only in-frame clones and misses some; the assay was immunoSEQ multiplex PCR. Here the sample spans some 100,000 clones, about 92% being singletons. The sample originates from a study of T cell changes during pregnancy in multiple sclerosis. Germline V gives CDR1 MNHNS, CDR2 SASEGT. Trimming stripped 5 bases from V and 4 bases from J, with 12 bases between. The CDR3 length is 14 residues. This specimen was peripheral blood, taken in the second trimester of pregnancy. The TCR sequence derives from a female donor with multiple sclerosis, enrolled in a pregnancy study. The V call is TRBV6-1, the J call TRBJ2-1; a weak D match, TRBD1 (5 bases). The CDR3: CASSPDRVYNEQFF. The CDR3 nucleotides are TGTGCCAGCAGTCCCGACAGAGTATACAATGAGCAGTTCTTC.